This T cell receptor beta chain appears in the sequencing data of a study of cytotoxic CD8 clonotypes in ibrutinib-treated CLL. Across the whole study: IGHV unmutated 17 to 18; relapsed/refractory approximately 10; treatment-naive approximately 16. Overall study results and limits: Upon ibrutinib response clonality rose, and upon progression it fell back toward baseline.

Concerning this clone itself: As yet, its antigen is unknown.

Measured with immunoSEQ multiplex PCR; TCRdb has only the in-frame clones, and not every one. The data hold 300,000 to 350,000 clones, with around four fifths observed a single time. Per the germline V gene, CDR1 is SGHNT and CDR2 is YENEEA. This CDR3 has 13 residues. V shed 3 bases, J shed 5 bases, and the junction held 3 bases outside the gene matches. The specimen comprised PBMCs, sampled before ibrutinib treatment. This sequence originates from a human donor with chronic lymphocytic leukemia. The rearrangement uses TRBV11-3 and TRBJ2-5; 7 bases fit TRBD2. The CDR3 region is CASSLGGLETQYF. The DNA of the CDR3 is TGTGCCAGCAGCTTGGGAGGGTTGGAGACCCAGTACTTC. Full variable domain (missing parts from reference TRBV11-3 and TRBJ2-5): EAGVVQSPRYKIIEKKQPVAFWCNPISGHNTLYWYLQNLGQGPELLIRYENEEAVDDSQLPKDRFSAERLKGVDSTLKIQPAELGDSAVYLCASSLGGLETQYFGPGTRLLVL.